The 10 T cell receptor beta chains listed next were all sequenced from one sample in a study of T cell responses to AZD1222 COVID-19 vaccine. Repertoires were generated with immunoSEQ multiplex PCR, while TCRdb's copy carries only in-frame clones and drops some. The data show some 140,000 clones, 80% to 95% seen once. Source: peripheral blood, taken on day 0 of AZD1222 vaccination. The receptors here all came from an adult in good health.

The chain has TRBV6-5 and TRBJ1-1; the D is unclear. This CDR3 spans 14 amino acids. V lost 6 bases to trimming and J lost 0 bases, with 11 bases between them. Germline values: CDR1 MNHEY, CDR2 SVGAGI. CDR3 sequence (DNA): TGTGCCAGCAGGCCCGTGGCTATGAACACTGAAGCTTTCTTT. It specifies CASRPVAMNTEAFF.

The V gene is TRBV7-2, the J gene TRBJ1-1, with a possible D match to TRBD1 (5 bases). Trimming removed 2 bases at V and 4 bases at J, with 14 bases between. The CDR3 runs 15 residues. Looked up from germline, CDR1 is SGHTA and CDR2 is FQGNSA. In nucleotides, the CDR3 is TGTGCCAGCAGCTTAATTGCGGGGCAGGCCACTGAAGCTTTCTTT. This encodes CASSLIAGQATEAFF.

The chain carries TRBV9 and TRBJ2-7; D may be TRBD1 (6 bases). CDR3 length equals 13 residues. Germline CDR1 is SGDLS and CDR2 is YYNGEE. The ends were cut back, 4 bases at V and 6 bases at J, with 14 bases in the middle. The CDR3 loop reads CASSPQTGLEQYF. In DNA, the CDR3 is TGTGCCAGCAGCCCGCAGACAGGCCTCGAGCAGTACTTC.

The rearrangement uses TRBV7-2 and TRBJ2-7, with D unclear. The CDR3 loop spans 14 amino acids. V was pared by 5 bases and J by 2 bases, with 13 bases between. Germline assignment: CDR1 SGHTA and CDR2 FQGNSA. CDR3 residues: CASSHQTGAYEQYF. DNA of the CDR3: TGTGCCAGCAGCCACCAGACGGGTGCCTACGAGCAGTACTTC.

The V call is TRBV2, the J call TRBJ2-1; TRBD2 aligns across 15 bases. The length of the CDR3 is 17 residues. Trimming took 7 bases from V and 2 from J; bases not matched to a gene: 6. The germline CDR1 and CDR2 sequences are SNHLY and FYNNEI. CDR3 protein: CASKGLAGGGAYNEQFF. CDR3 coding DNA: TGTGCCAGCAAGGGACTAGCGGGAGGAGGGGCCTACAATGAGCAGTTCTTC.

CDR3 nucleotide sequence: TGTGCCAGCTCACCTGTAGGGGATCAGCCCCAGCATTTT. Its protein product is CASSPVGDQPQHF. The genes are TRBV18 and TRBJ1-5; D possibly corresponds to TRBD1 (5 bases). V shed 3 bases and J shed 5 bases, with 8 bases lying between them. CDR1 and CDR2 from the germline V gene are KGHSH and LQKENI. The length of the CDR3 is 13 residues.

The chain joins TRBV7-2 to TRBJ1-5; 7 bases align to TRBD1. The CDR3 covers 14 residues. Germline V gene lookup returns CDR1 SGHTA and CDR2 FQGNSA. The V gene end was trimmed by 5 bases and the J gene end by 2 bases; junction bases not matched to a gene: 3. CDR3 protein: CASSQGGGNQPQHF. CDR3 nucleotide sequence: TGTGCCAGCAGCCAGGGGGGAGGCAATCAGCCCCAGCATTTT.

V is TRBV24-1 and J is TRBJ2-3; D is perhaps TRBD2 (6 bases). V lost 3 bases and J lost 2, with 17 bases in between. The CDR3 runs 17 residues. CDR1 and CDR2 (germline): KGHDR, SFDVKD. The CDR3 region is CATSDNTVSGHTDTQYF. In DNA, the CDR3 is TGTGCCACCAGTGATAATACCGTGAGCGGGCACACAGATACGCAGTATTTT.

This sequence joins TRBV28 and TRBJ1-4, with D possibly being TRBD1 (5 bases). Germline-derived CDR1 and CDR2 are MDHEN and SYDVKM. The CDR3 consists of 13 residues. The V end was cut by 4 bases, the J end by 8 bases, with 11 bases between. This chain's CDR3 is CASSSGTAEKLFF. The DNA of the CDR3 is TGTGCCAGCAGTTCTGGGACTGCAGAAAAACTGTTTTTT. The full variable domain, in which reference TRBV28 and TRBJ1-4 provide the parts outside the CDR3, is DVKVTQSSRYLVKRTGEKVFLECVQDMDHENMFWYRQDPGLGLRLIYFSYDVKMKEKGDIPEGYSVSREKKERFSLILESASTNQTSMYLCASSSGTAEKLFFGSGTQLSVL.

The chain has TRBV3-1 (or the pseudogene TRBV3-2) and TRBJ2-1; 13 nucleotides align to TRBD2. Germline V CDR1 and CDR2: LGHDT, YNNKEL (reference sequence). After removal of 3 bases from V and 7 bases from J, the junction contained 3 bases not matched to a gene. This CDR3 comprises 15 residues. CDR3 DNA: TGTGCCAGCAGCCAGGGACTAGCGGGGTCAAATGAGCAGTTCTTC. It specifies CASSQGLAGSNEQFF.